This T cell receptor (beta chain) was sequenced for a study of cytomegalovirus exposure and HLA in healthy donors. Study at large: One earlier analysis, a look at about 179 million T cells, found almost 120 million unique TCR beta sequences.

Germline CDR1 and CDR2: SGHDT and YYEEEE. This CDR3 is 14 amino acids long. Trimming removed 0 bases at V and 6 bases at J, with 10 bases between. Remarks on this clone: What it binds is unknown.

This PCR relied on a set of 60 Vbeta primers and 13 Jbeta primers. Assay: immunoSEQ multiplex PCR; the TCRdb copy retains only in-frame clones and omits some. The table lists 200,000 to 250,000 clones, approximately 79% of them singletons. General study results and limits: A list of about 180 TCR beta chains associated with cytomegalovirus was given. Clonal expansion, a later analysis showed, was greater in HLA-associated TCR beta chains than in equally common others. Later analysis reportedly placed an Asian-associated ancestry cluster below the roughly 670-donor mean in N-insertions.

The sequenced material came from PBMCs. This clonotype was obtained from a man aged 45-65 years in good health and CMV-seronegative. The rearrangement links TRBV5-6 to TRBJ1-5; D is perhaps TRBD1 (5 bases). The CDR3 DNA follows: TGTGCCAGCAGCTTGGGGGGGGTGGGTCAGCCCCAGCATTTT. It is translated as CASSLGGVGQPQHF.